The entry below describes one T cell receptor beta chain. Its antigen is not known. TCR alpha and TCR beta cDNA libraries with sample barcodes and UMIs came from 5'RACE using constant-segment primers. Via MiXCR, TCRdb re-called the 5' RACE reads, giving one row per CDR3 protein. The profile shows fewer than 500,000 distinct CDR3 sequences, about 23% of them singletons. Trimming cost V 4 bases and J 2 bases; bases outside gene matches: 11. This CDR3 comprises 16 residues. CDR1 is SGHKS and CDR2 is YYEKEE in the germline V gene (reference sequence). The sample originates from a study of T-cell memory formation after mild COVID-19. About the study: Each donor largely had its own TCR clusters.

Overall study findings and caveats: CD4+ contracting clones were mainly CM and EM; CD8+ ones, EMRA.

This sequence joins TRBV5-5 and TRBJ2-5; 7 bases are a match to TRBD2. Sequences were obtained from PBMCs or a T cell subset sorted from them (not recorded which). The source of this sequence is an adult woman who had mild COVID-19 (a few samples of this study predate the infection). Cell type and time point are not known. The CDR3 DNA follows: TGTGCCAGCAGCCCGGAGGGGCTAGCGGAACAAGAGACCCAGTACTTC. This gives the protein CASSPEGLAEQETQYF.